Below, 7 T cell receptor beta chains from the same sample are listed, as sequenced in a study of post-analysis software for immune sequencing data. These receptors are not linked to any known antigen. General observations from the study: Five or six TRBV segments, TRBV5-6, TRBV5-1 and TRBV20-1 among them, were found more frequent in patients than controls.

Incorporated into the TCR beta cDNA libraries were unique molecular identifiers, which served to reduce PCR and sequencing biases. Via MiXCR, TCRdb re-called the PCR reads, giving one row per CDR3 protein. This sample has some 700,000 distinct CDR3 sequences, with 59% found just once. Sequenced input: blood. These receptors came from a girl aged 2 to 9 with multiple sclerosis.

This clonotype was seen more than once but under ten times. The chain couples TRBV28 to TRBJ2-7; 7 bases are a match to TRBD1. This CDR3 is 14 amino acids long. Germline assignment: CDR1 MDHEN and CDR2 SYDVKM. Trimming took 6 bases from V and 7 from J; bases not matched to a gene: 12. CDR3 bases: TGTGCCAGCAGACGGACAGGCTACGGAGGAGAGCAGTACTTC. Translating gives CASRRTGYGGEQYF. The full variable domain, rest sourced from reference TRBV28 and TRBJ2-7, is DVKVTQSSRYLVKRTGEKVFLECVQDMDHENMFWYRQDPGLGLRLIYFSYDVKMKEKGDIPEGYSVSREKKERFSLILESASTNQTSMYLCASRRTGYGGEQYFGPGTRLTVT.

The V call is TRBV7-2, the J call TRBJ1-2; TRBD1 is a possible D gene (6 bases). V gave up 7 bases and J gave up 4 bases, with 19 bases separating them. The CDR3 is 15 amino acids. Per germline, CDR1 SGHTA and CDR2 FQGNSA. CDR3 sequence: CASNHPGQIFYGYTF. In DNA, the CDR3 is TGTGCCAGCAACCACCCGGGACAAATTTTCTATGGCTACACCTTC.

This clonotype has more than one count but fewer than ten. This chain links TRBV4-3 with TRBJ2-1; 7 nucleotides align to TRBD2. The CDR3 is 13 amino acids. Germline CDR1 LGHNA, CDR2 YSLEER. J gave up 7 bases and V 3 bases, and 3 bases lay outside the gene matches. The CDR3 loop is CASSQGGANEQFF. In DNA form, the CDR3 reads TGCGCCAGCAGCCAGGGAGGGGCGAATGAGCAGTTCTTC.

V gene TRBV5-1 combines with J gene TRBJ2-1, with 10 bases aligning to TRBD2. Trimming took 3 bases from V and 2 from J; bases not matched to a gene: 14. Germline values: CDR1 SGHRS, CDR2 YFSETQ. The CDR3 loop spans 19 amino acids. As DNA, the CDR3 is TGCGCCAGCAGCTCCCCCGGACTAGCGGATCTTAGCACCTACAATGAGCAGTTCTTC. Residues: CASSSPGLADLSTYNEQFF.

The J gene is TRBJ2-1, the V gene TRBV4-2, with D possibly TRBD1 on 6 matching bases. The germline gives CDR1 LGHNA, CDR2 YNFKEQ. This CDR3 comprises 14 residues. V was trimmed by 3 bases and J by 4 bases, leaving 10 bases between them. CDR3 in amino acids: CASSQLTGYNEQFF. CDR3 DNA: TGTGCCAGCAGCCAGTTAACAGGGTACAATGAGCAGTTCTTC.

The V and J genes are TRBV7-2 and TRBJ1-2, with D uncertain. The CDR3 is 11 amino acids. Trimming left V 5 bases short and J 8 bases short, with 9 bases between. Germline-derived CDR1 and CDR2 are SGHTA and FQGNSA. The CDR3 sequence: CASSPSEGYTF. CDR3 DNA: TGTGCCAGCAGCCCCTCAGAAGGCTACACCTTC.

V is TRBV7-6 and J is TRBJ2-7; D assignment may be TRBD1 or TRBD2 (5 bases each). This CDR3 has 13 residues. Germline lookup yields CDR1 SGHVS and CDR2 FNYEAQ. V was pared by 5 bases and J by 6 bases, with 14 bases between. The CDR3 region is CASSRVGDGEQYF. The CDR3, as DNA: TGTGCCAGCAGCCGCGTGGGGGATGGCGAGCAGTACTTC.